The 12 T cell receptor beta chains presented below share a single source sample, sequenced in a study of OX40 agonist ivuxolimab in advanced cancers. Method: immunoSEQ multiplex PCR; TCRdb's copy keeps in-frame clones and lacks some. The data contain 50,000 to 75,000 clones, 75% to 90% of them singletons. The sample in question was CD4+ or CD8+ T cells sorted from blood, obtained in a trial of the OX40 agonist ivuxolimab. The receptors here all came from an adult with an advanced solid tumor such as melanoma, head and neck, liver or kidney cancer.

This CDR3 reads CASSLTGPNTEAFF. The DNA for the CDR3 is TGTGCCAGCAGCCTCACAGGCCCGAACACTGAAGCTTTCTTT. The chain recombines TRBV7-2 with TRBJ1-1; D may be TRBD1 (5 bases). V gave up 5 bases and J gave up 1 base, with 11 bases separating them. The CDR3 is made up of 14 amino acids. Germline CDR1 SGHTA, CDR2 FQGNSA.

This chain joins TRBV6-1 and TRBJ2-3; no reliable D call. The CDR3 totals 13 residues. Germline assignment: CDR1 MNHNS and CDR2 SASEGT. V was shortened by 4 bases and J by 5 bases, with 10 bases between the two germline ends. The CDR3 spells CASSALIEDTQYF. For the CDR3, the DNA is TGTGCCAGCAGTGCATTAATCGAAGATACGCAGTATTTT.

This chain links TRBV9 with TRBJ2-2, with D perhaps TRBD2 (6 bases). The CDR3 is 14 residues long. In germline, CDR1 is SGDLS, CDR2 YYNGEE. Trimming removed 0 bases from V and 6 bases from J, with 9 bases in between. The DNA of the CDR3 is TGTGCCAGCAGCGTAGCGGCTAGCGCCGGGGAGCTGTTTTTT. Translated: CASSVAASAGELFF. Using reference TRBV9 and TRBJ2-2 for the parts outside the CDR3, the full variable domain is DSGVTQTPKHLITATGQRVTLRCSPRSGDLSVYWYQQSLDQGLQFLIQYYNGEERAKGNILERFSAQQFPDLHSELNLSSLELGDSALYFCASSVAASAGELFFGEGSRLTVL.

The chain carries TRBV2 and TRBJ2-2, with no clear D. This CDR3 has 13 amino acids. The germline CDR1 and CDR2 sequences are SNHLY and FYNNEI. V was shortened by 2 bases and J by 2 bases, with 3 bases between the two germline ends. CDR3 region: CASSETNTGELFF. The CDR3 DNA reads as TGTGCCAGCAGTGAAACCAACACCGGGGAGCTGTTTTTT.

The chain has TRBV7-6 and TRBJ2-2; weak D call: TRBD2 (6 bases). The V end was cut by 2 bases, the J end by 5 bases, with 18 bases between. CDR1 is SGHVS, CDR2 FNYEAQ, per germline. The length of the CDR3 is 17 residues. CDR3 in DNA: TGTGCCAGCAGCTTAAAGGTCGGGCGGGGAGGAACCGGGGAGCTGTTTTTT. Its translation is CASSLKVGRGGTGELFF.

Points on this clone: Relative to the germline gene, one junction end is altered; a read error may explain this. The genes are TRBV2 and TRBJ2-7; TRBD2 matches at 8 bases. The V gene's germline CDR1 is SNHLY and CDR2 FYNNEI. The CDR3 is made up of 16 amino acids. This chain's CDR3 is CASSHTVAGPSHEQYF. Here the CDR3 DNA reads TGTGCCAGCAGCCATACCGTAGCGGGACCCTCCCACGAGCAGTACTTC.

The chain couples TRBV27 to TRBJ2-1; 13 bases align to TRBD2. Trimming took 3 bases from V and 4 from J; bases not matched to a gene: 9. In germline, CDR1 is MNHEY, CDR2 SMNVEV (reference sequence). This CDR3 has 18 amino acids. The CDR3 DNA sequence: TGTGCCAGCAGTTTGGCGGTCCCGGGACTAGCGGGGTACAATGAGCAGTTCTTC. Amino acid sequence: CASSLAVPGLAGYNEQFF.

The gene calls are TRBV6-1 and TRBJ1-5, with D possibly being TRBD1 (5 bases). The germline CDR1 and CDR2 sequences are MNHNS and SASEGT. The CDR3 loop spans 23 amino acids. V lost 0 bases and J lost 3, with 33 bases in between. Here the CDR3 reads CASSEALFVTDVSWIASNQPQHF. The CDR3 bases are TGTGCCAGCAGTGAAGCGCTTTTCGTGACAGACGTATCATGGATCGCCTCCAATCAGCCCCAGCATTTT.

This chain joins TRBV27 and TRBJ2-5; D is perhaps TRBD1 (6 bases). Germline assignment: CDR1 MNHEY and CDR2 SMNVEV (reference sequence). The V end lost 3 bases, the J end lost 4 bases, and 15 bases lay between the germline ends. CDR3 length: 15 amino acids. DNA for the CDR3: TGTGCCAGCAGTTTCTCGGCAGGGGCGGGAGAGACCCAGTACTTC. As protein: CASSFSAGAGETQYF.

This clone has only a few counts. The V gene is TRBV9, the J gene TRBJ2-3; 11 bases line up with TRBD2. The CDR3 totals 15 residues. V was pared by 6 bases and J by 4 bases, with 7 bases of the junction left unmatched. From germline, CDR1 is SGDLS and CDR2 YYNGEE. The CDR3 DNA reads TGTGCCAGCAAGCCCACTAGCGGGAGTTCAGATACGCAGTATTTT. It encodes CASKPTSGSSDTQYF. Together with reference TRBV9 and TRBJ2-3, the CDR3 gives the full variable domain: DSGVTQTPKHLITATGQRVTLRCSPRSGDLSVYWYQQSLDQGLQFLIQYYNGEERAKGNILERFSAQQFPDLHSELNLSSLELGDSALYFCASKPTSGSSDTQYFGPGTRLTVL.

V and J are TRBV11-2 and TRBJ2-7, with unresolved D. The V gene lost 5 bases and the J gene lost 1 base, with 12 bases spanning the gap. Germline V CDR1 and CDR2: SGHAT, FQNNGV. This CDR3 region has 14 residues. The CDR3 region is CASSPPGRSYEQYF. DNA of the CDR3: TGTGCCAGCAGCCCACCCGGCCGGTCCTACGAGCAGTACTTC.

The chain links TRBV16 to TRBJ1-2, with D hard to call. Trimming removed 4 bases at V and 11 bases at J, with 23 bases between. The CDR3 sequence is 15 residues long. Germline loops: CDR1 KGHSY, CDR2 FQNENV. CDR3 coding DNA: TGTGCCAGCAGCCTTGCCGGGGTCCACCCTATGGGGTACACCTTC. It is translated as CASSLAGVHPMGYTF.